This entry lists 28 T cell receptor beta chains sequenced from one sample in a study of T cells after yellow fever vaccination. TCRdb independently ran MiXCR on the 5' RACE reads; one entry per CDR3 protein. This sample has 300,000 or so distinct CDR3 sequences; 8.5% to 10% occur once, and the top ten carry around 3.1%. Sequencing was performed on CD4+ T cells sorted from PBMCs, taken 5 days after the yellow fever booster vaccination. The source of these receptors is a man younger than 35 who received the YFV17D yellow fever vaccine.

This clonotype was recorded many times. The chain has TRBV12-3 or TRBV12-4 and TRBJ1-1; TRBD1 aligns across 9 bases. J gave up 4 bases and V 6 bases, and 6 bases lay outside the gene matches. There are 14 residues in the CDR3. CDR3 residues: CASSWMTGGTEAFF. DNA of the CDR3: TGTGCCAGCAGCTGGATGACAGGGGGCACTGAAGCTTTCTTT.

This sequence joins TRBV7-9 and TRBJ2-1; 7 positions agree with TRBD1. After removal of 4 bases from V and 9 bases from J, the junction contained 12 bases not matched to a gene. The CDR3 totals 15 residues. Germline V gene lookup returns CDR1 SEHNR and CDR2 FQNEAQ (reference sequence). The CDR3 is CASSSHAGGRGEQFF. CDR3 DNA sequence: TGTGCCAGCAGCTCGCACGCAGGGGGTAGAGGTGAGCAGTTCTTC.

This clonotype was seen repeatedly, ten times or more. The chain recombines TRBV7-2 with TRBJ2-3, with 12 bases lining up with TRBD1. The V and J ends lost 7 bases and 5 bases, in that order; junction bases with no gene match: 10. Germline lookup yields CDR1 SGHTA and CDR2 FQGNSA. This CDR3 has 16 residues. This CDR3 is CASNIQGQGAGDTQYF. CDR3 DNA sequence: TGTGCCAGCAACATCCAGGGACAGGGGGCGGGAGATACGCAGTATTTT. Filled out from reference TRBV7-2 and TRBJ2-3, the complete variable domain reads GAGVSQSPSNKVTEKGKDVELRCDPISGHTALYWYRQSLGQGLEFLIYFQGNSAPDKSGLPSDRFSAERTGGSVSTLTIQRTQQEDSAVYLCASNIQGQGAGDTQYFGPGTRLTVL.

This clonotype was counted at least ten times. This rearrangement joins TRBV20-1 to TRBJ2-7; TRBD1 might be the D (6 bases). CDR1 and CDR2 from the germline V gene are DFQATT and SNEGSKA (reference sequence). The CDR3 length is 13 residues. Trimming removed 5 bases at V and 2 bases at J, with 13 bases between. CDR3 nucleotides: TGCAGTGCTGACAGGCAGGACCCCTACGAGCAGTACTTC. It is translated as CSADRQDPYEQYF.

CDR3 nucleotides: TGCGCCAGCAGACCCGGTATTGTAGTGGTCTCTGGGGCCAACGTCCTGACTTTC. It specifies CASRPGIVVVSGANVLTF. V and J are TRBV5-1 and TRBJ2-6; D gene unclear. Trimming stripped 5 bases from V and 0 bases from J, with 18 bases between. The CDR3 runs to 18 residues. In germline, CDR1 is SGHRS, CDR2 YFSETQ. Complete variable domain (other parts from reference TRBV5-1 and TRBJ2-6): KAGVTQTPRYLIKTRGQQVTLSCSPISGHRSVSWYQQTPGQGLQFLFEYFSETQRNKGNFPGRFSGRQFSNSRSEMNVSTLELGDSALYLCASRPGIVVVSGANVLTFGAGSRLTVL.

The rearrangement links TRBV4-3 to TRBJ1-2; no reliable D call. V was pared by 0 bases and J by 4 bases, with 9 bases between. The CDR3 loop spans 14 amino acids. CDR1 and CDR2 from the germline V gene are LGHNA and YSLEER. The CDR3 loop reads CASSQETQGYGYTF. The CDR3 DNA reads as TGCGCCAGCAGCCAAGAAACGCAAGGCTATGGCTACACCTTC.

The J gene is TRBJ2-1, the V gene TRBV29-1; D is possibly TRBD2 (6 bases). Germline CDR1 SQVTM, CDR2 ANQGSEA. The CDR3 extends over 13 amino acids. The V gene lost 6 bases and the J gene lost 4 bases, with 13 bases spanning the gap. The CDR3 loop reads CSVLTGDYNEQFF. The CDR3 coding sequence is TGCAGCGTCTTGACGGGAGATTACAATGAGCAGTTCTTC.

This chain connects TRBV3-1 to TRBJ2-7; TRBD1 is a possible D gene (6 bases). Trimming took off 4 bases at V and 3 bases at J, with 10 bases between the two ends. Germline CDR1 and CDR2: LGHDT and YNNKEL (reference sequence). The CDR3 has 13 amino acids. In DNA form, the CDR3 reads TGTGCCAGCAGCCGAGAGGGGGTCTACGAGCAGTACTTC. Protein product: CASSREGVYEQYF.

V is TRBV7-2 and J is TRBJ1-2; 9 positions agree with TRBD1. Looked up from germline, CDR1 is SGHTA and CDR2 is FQGNSA. The CDR3 has 13 amino acids. Germline trimming cut 5 bases from V and 5 bases from J; bases unmatched to any gene: 3. CDR3 in amino acids: CASSKGQGYGYTF. The CDR3 region has the DNA TGTGCCAGCAGCAAGGGACAGGGATATGGCTACACCTTC. The full variable domain, its missing parts supplied by reference TRBV7-2 and TRBJ1-2, is GAGVSQSPSNKVTEKGKDVELRCDPISGHTALYWYRQSLGQGLEFLIYFQGNSAPDKSGLPSDRFSAERTGGSVSTLTIQRTQQEDSAVYLCASSKGQGYGYTFGSGTRLTVV.

This clonotype was counted a few times. The CDR3 here is CASSTLRNTEAFF. The CDR3 coding sequence is TGTGCCAGCAGTACTTTGCGGAACACTGAAGCTTTCTTT. The rearrangement links TRBV6-5 to TRBJ1-1; D is ambiguous. The CDR3 has 13 amino acids. The ends were cut back, 5 bases at V and 1 base at J, with 8 bases in the middle. The germline V gene encodes CDR1 MNHEY and CDR2 SVGAGI.

There are many counts of this clonotype. This chain uses TRBV12-3 or TRBV12-4 with TRBJ2-2, with TRBD2 matching over 9 bases. Trimming at V came to 5 bases and at J to 7 bases, leaving 17 bases not matched to a gene. This CDR3 is built from 18 residues. The CDR3 DNA is TGTGCCAGCAGTGCCGCGACTTTGCGGGGGGGCCTCGGCGGGGAGCTGTTTTTT. Protein product: CASSAATLRGGLGGELFF.

Many counts were recorded for this clonotype. This chain uses TRBV20-1 with TRBJ2-1, with 9 bases identical to TRBD2. Trimming removed 6 bases from V and 6 bases from J; junction bases left unmatched: 6. The germline CDR1 and CDR2 sequences are DFQATT and SNEGSKA (reference sequence). The CDR3 loop spans 13 amino acids. For the CDR3, the DNA is TGCAGTGCCTACCTAGCGGGGTTCAATGAGCAGTTCTTC. The encoded protein is CSAYLAGFNEQFF.

This sequence joins TRBV7-2 and TRBJ1-2; no clear D gene. The CDR3 is made up of 15 amino acids. Germline values: CDR1 SGHTA, CDR2 FQGNSA. Trimming pared 5 bases from V and 5 bases from J, leaving 18 bases between. CDR3 coding DNA: TGTGCCAGCAGCCAAAATTCGGGCCTAGGGTATGGCTACACCTTC. Encoded protein: CASSQNSGLGYGYTF.

This clonotype was counted many times. J is TRBJ1-2 and V is TRBV4-1, with no clear D. Germline V gives CDR1 MGHRA, CDR2 YSYEKL. CDR3 length equals 12 residues. Trimming took 0 bases from V and 8 from J, leaving 7 bases between them. The CDR3 sequence: CASSQDRRGYTF. CDR3 nucleotide sequence: TGCGCCAGCAGCCAAGATCGTAGAGGCTACACCTTC.

In this sample, this clonotype turned up once. The rearrangement links TRBV20-1 to TRBJ1-2, with D possibly TRBD1 on 6 matching bases. CDR1 and CDR2 from the germline V gene are DFQATT and SNEGSKA (reference sequence). This CDR3 is built from 11 residues. V lost 3 bases and J 4 bases, leaving 6 bases between the germline ends. The DNA for the CDR3 is TGCAGTGCTAGGACAGGCTATGGCTACACCTTC. Translated, it gives CSARTGYGYTF.

The chain recombines TRBV10-3 with TRBJ1-3; no clear D gene. The CDR3 contains 15 residues. CDR1 and CDR2 from the germline V gene are ENHRY and SYGVKD. V was cut by 5 bases and J by 1 base, with 12 bases left in between. CDR3 in amino acids: CAISLSPASGNTIYF. CDR3 bases: TGTGCCATCAGTCTGAGTCCAGCATCTGGAAACACCATATATTTT.

The chain employs TRBV5-1 and TRBJ1-1; TRBD1 matches 8 bases. The CDR3 runs to 16 residues. Germline CDR1 is SGHRS and CDR2 is YFSETQ. With V trimmed by 4 bases and J by 7 bases, 15 bases remained unmatched. CDR3: CASSPMRQGRESEAFF. CDR3 coding DNA: TGCGCCAGCAGCCCGATGAGACAGGGGCGGGAGAGTGAAGCTTTCTTT.

This clonotype came up a few times. The rearrangement joins TRBV20-1 to TRBJ2-4, with TRBD1 identical over 9 bases. V gave up 7 bases and J gave up 8 bases; unmatched junction bases: 6. The germline gives CDR1 DFQATT, CDR2 SNEGSKA (reference sequence). The CDR3 length is 12 residues. The CDR3 coding sequence is TGCAGTGAACAGGGGGCTGGTTACATTCAGTACTTC. Protein product: CSEQGAGYIQYF.

This clonotype was counted a few times. This sequence joins TRBV5-1 and TRBJ2-5, with D perhaps matching TRBD2 (6 bases). Germline V gene sequence: CDR1 SGHRS, CDR2 YFSETQ. The V end lost 5 bases, the J end lost 1 base, and 15 bases lay between the germline ends. This CDR3 comprises 15 residues. In nucleotides, the CDR3 is TGCGCCAGCAGGGTGGAGGGGCGACGCCAAGAGACCCAGTACTTC. As protein: CASRVEGRRQETQYF.

The chain has TRBV29-1 and TRBJ1-2; no firm D call. The ends were cut back, 8 bases at V and 6 bases at J, with 19 bases in the middle. There are 13 residues in the CDR3. Germline V gene lookup returns CDR1 SQVTM and CDR2 ANQGSEA. For the CDR3, the DNA is TGCAGCACCCGAGCCAGCGCCCTGGATGGCTACACCTTC. Translating gives CSTRASALDGYTF. Full variable domain (remainder filled in from reference TRBV29-1 and TRBJ1-2): SAVISQKPSRDICQRGTSLTIQCQVDSQVTMMFWYRQQPGQSLTLIATANQGSEATYESGFVIDKFPISRPNLTFSTLTVSNMSPEDSSIYLCSTRASALDGYTFGSGTRLTVV.

This clonotype was counted ten times or more. The rearrangement links TRBV4-3 to TRBJ1-1; D is ambiguous. The CDR3 is 13 residues long. Germline-derived CDR1 and CDR2 are LGHNA and YSLEER. The germline V and J ends were trimmed by 5 bases and 1 base, with 8 bases remaining between them. CDR3 DNA sequence: TGCGCCAGCAGCTTCCACAGGAACACTGAAGCTTTCTTT. Its protein is CASSFHRNTEAFF.

The table lists this clonotype with a few counts. The rearrangement links TRBV11-2 to TRBJ2-3; D not resolved. V lost 8 bases and J 0 bases, leaving 6 bases between the germline ends. Germline-derived CDR1 and CDR2 are SGHAT and FQNNGV. The CDR3 length is 12 residues. CDR3 protein: CASGHSTDTQYF. CDR3 nucleotide sequence: TGTGCCAGCGGGCACAGCACAGATACGCAGTATTTT.

This clonotype has a count of ten or more. The J gene is TRBJ1-6, the V gene TRBV7-2; the D gene is possibly TRBD1 (5 bases). The germline gives CDR1 SGHTA, CDR2 FQGNSA. Trimming pared 5 bases from V and 7 bases from J, leaving 12 bases between. The CDR3 contains 14 residues. The CDR3 DNA sequence: TGTGCCAGCAGCCAGGTCAGGGCAAATTCACCCCTCCACTTT. Translated, it gives CASSQVRANSPLHF.

This clonotype has a count of ten or more. Relative to the germline gene, one junction end is altered; a read error may explain this. V and J are TRBV15 and TRBJ1-2; perhaps TRBD1 as D (5 bases). This CDR3 has 13 amino acids. CDR1 and CDR2 (germline): LNHNV, YYDKDF (reference sequence). CDR3 coding DNA: TGTGCCACCAGCAGACCACCGGACACCCACAACTTCTTC. Translating gives CATSRPPDTHNFF.

J is TRBJ1-3 and V is TRBV10-3, with D uncertain. This CDR3 contains 15 residues. V lost 4 bases and J lost 4, with 14 bases in between. The germline V gene has CDR1 ENHRY and CDR2 SYGVKD. The CDR3 DNA sequence: TGTGCCATCAGTGCCATGGGTGGGTTCGGAAACACCATATATTTT. This encodes CAISAMGGFGNTIYF.

This clonotype has more than one count but fewer than ten. The V and J genes are TRBV2 and TRBJ1-4; D is unclear. Germline V gives CDR1 SNHLY, CDR2 FYNNEI. V shed 1 base and J shed 3 bases, with 6 bases lying between them. The CDR3 has 14 residues. CDR3 DNA: TGTGCCAGCAGTGAAGGGGAATCTAATGAAAAACTGTTTTTT. It specifies CASSEGESNEKLFF.

This clonotype was observed a few times. The CDR3 sequence: CSAPGQGVTEAFF. The CDR3 nucleotides read TGCAGTGCCCCCGGACAGGGAGTTACTGAAGCTTTCTTT. This chain links TRBV20-1 with TRBJ1-1, with 8 bases that match TRBD1. Germline trimming cut 6 bases from V and 5 bases from J; bases unmatched to any gene: 8. Germline V gene data show CDR1 as DFQATT and CDR2 as SNEGSKA (reference sequence). The CDR3 is 13 amino acids.

The chain carries TRBV20-1 and TRBJ2-5, with 14 bases fitting TRBD2. J lost 2 bases, V lost 7 bases, and 12 bases had no gene match. The CDR3 runs 17 residues. Germline V CDR1 and CDR2: DFQATT, SNEGSKA (reference sequence). The CDR3, as DNA: TGCAGTGTTGCCGCGGGACTAGCGGGGGAACAGCAAGAGACCCAGTACTTC. This codes for CSVAAGLAGEQQETQYF.